The 28 T cell receptor beta chains given below trace back to one sample, sequenced in a study of PD-1 blockade in classical Hodgkin lymphoma. All patients experienced relapse after autologous stem cell transplantation, and brentuximab vedotin exposure was variable. Using immunoSEQ multiplex PCR, the repertoire was profiled, and TCRdb retains in-frame clones only, with some absent. Of fewer than 55,000 clones in the sample, almost 90% were seen once. Sequenced material: peripheral blood mononuclear cells (PBMCs), taken at baseline. The receptors stem from a human donor with classical Hodgkin lymphoma.

V is TRBV5-1 and J is TRBJ2-7; D tentatively reads TRBD1 or TRBD2 (6 bases each). The CDR3 runs 15 residues. CDR1 is SGHRS and CDR2 is YFSETQ in the germline V gene. V was trimmed by 2 bases and J by 0 bases, leaving 12 bases between them. The CDR3 sequence is CASSLTGAHSYEQYF. CDR3 coding DNA: TGCGCCAGCAGCTTAACGGGGGCCCACTCCTACGAGCAGTACTTC. Variable domain in full (rest from reference TRBV5-1 and TRBJ2-7): KAGVTQTPRYLIKTRGQQVTLSCSPISGHRSVSWYQQTPGQGLQFLFEYFSETQRNKGNFPGRFSGRQFSNSRSEMNVSTLELGDSALYLCASSLTGAHSYEQYFGPGTRLTVT.

This chain links TRBV7-8 with TRBJ2-1; D not resolved. Trimming removed 2 bases from V and 0 bases from J, with 20 bases in between. Germline CDR1 SGHVS, CDR2 FQNEAQ. The CDR3 contains 19 residues. For the CDR3, the DNA is TGTGCCAGCAGCTTAAAGCTCCCCCAGAGAAGAAGCTCCTACAATGAGCAGTTCTTC. Translated: CASSLKLPQRRSSYNEQFF.

The chain has TRBV2 and TRBJ1-4; D unclear. With 6 bases removed from V and 1 base from J, the gap between germline ends came to 12 bases. Germline V gene lookup returns CDR1 SNHLY and CDR2 FYNNEI. CDR3 length: 15 residues. The CDR3 sequence: CASRFTQRTNEKLFF. CDR3 sequence (DNA): TGTGCCAGCAGGTTCACACAAAGAACTAATGAAAAACTGTTTTTT.

V usage is TRBV19 and J usage is TRBJ2-6; no clear D. Trimming cost V 1 base and J 1 base, with 5 bases left between them. The length of the CDR3 is 15 residues. Germline CDR1 and CDR2: LNHDA and SQIVND (reference sequence). CDR3 sequence (DNA): TGTGCCAGTAGTATAGTCGCGTCTGGGGCCAACGTCCTGACTTTC. It translates to CASSIVASGANVLTF.

The V and J genes are TRBV6-6 and TRBJ2-7; 12 nucleotides agree with TRBD1. Trimming cost V 6 bases and J 3 bases; bases outside gene matches: 6. CDR3 length: 15 residues. Germline values: CDR1 MNHNY, CDR2 SVGAGI (reference sequence). The chain's CDR3 is CASSLGTGGFYEQYF. CDR3 DNA sequence: TGTGCCAGCAGCCTGGGGACAGGGGGCTTCTACGAGCAGTACTTC.

This clone was seen once. The rearrangement uses TRBV7-3 and TRBJ2-1; unclear D gene. The germline CDR1 and CDR2 sequences are SGHTA and FQGTGA. Trimming cost V 2 bases and J 8 bases, with 16 bases left between them. The CDR3 runs 15 residues. CDR3 nucleotides: TGTGCCAGCAGCTTAGGTGGTGGCTATAATGATGAGCAGTTCTTC. Translated: CASSLGGGYNDEQFF.

This clone was counted once. The chain is built from TRBV5-6 and TRBJ1-4; TRBD1 might be the D (6 bases). Deletions cut 4 bases from V and 4 bases from J, with 14 bases between. Germline CDR1 and CDR2: SGHDT and YYEEEE. The CDR3 runs 15 residues. The CDR3 loop is CASSVTGIGNEKLFF. CDR3 nucleotide sequence: TGTGCCAGCAGCGTAACAGGGATTGGTAATGAAAAACTGTTTTTT. Full variable domain (missing parts from reference TRBV5-6 and TRBJ1-4): DAGVTQSPTHLIKTRGQQVTLRCSPKSGHDTVSWYQQALGQGPQFIFQYYEEEERQRGNFPDRFSGHQFPNYSSELNVNALLLGDSALYLCASSVTGIGNEKLFFGSGTQLSVL.

V gene TRBV7-2 combines with J gene TRBJ2-3, with D maybe TRBD1 (5 bases). Germline V gene data show CDR1 as SGHTA and CDR2 as FQGNSA. V was clipped by 0 bases and J by 5 bases, with 15 bases between them. CDR3 length: 16 residues. The DNA for the CDR3 is TGTGCCAGCAGCTTAGCCGCGGACACAAGAGTAGATACGCAGTATTTT. Translation gives CASSLAADTRVDTQYF.

The rearrangement links TRBV6-4 to TRBJ2-1; 13 nucleotides agree with TRBD2. The CDR3 has 15 residues. Germline V gene lookup returns CDR1 MRHNA and CDR2 SNTAGT. The ends lost 6 bases at V and 7 bases at J; junction bases unmatched: 6. This CDR3 is CASSRTSGRGNEQFF. CDR3 in DNA: TGTGCCAGCAGCCGGACTAGCGGGAGAGGGAATGAGCAGTTCTTC.

The rearrangement links TRBV7-8 to TRBJ1-1; weak D call: TRBD1 (5 bases). V lost 7 bases, J lost 1 base, and 13 bases lay in between. Germline V CDR1 and CDR2: SGHVS, FQNEAQ. The CDR3 contains 14 residues. In DNA form, the CDR3 reads TGTGCCAGCACCTTCGGAAGGGGGAACACTGAAGCTTTCTTT. Translation: CASTFGRGNTEAFF.

V is TRBV6-5 and J is TRBJ2-1; tentatively, D is TRBD2 (5 bases). Germline CDR1 and CDR2: MNHEY and SVGAGI. Trimming removed 2 bases at V and 0 bases at J, with 11 bases between. The CDR3 sequence is 16 residues long. This chain's CDR3 is CASSYEAASSYNEQFF. In DNA, the CDR3 is TGTGCCAGCAGTTACGAAGCGGCCAGCTCCTACAATGAGCAGTTCTTC.

The chain joins TRBV7-2 to TRBJ1-5; D not resolved. V was shortened by 5 bases and J by 3 bases, with 8 bases between the two germline ends. The CDR3 runs 13 residues. From germline, CDR1 is SGHTA and CDR2 FQGNSA. CDR3 protein: CASSPQLNQPQHF. CDR3 bases: TGTGCCAGCAGCCCACAGCTCAATCAGCCCCAGCATTTT.

The V gene is TRBV4-2, the J gene TRBJ1-5, with 9 bases aligning to TRBD1. V shed 4 bases, J shed 1 base, and the junction held 5 bases outside the gene matches. Germline loops: CDR1 LGHNA, CDR2 YNFKEQ. CDR3 size: 16 residues. The CDR3 DNA is TGTGCCAGCAGCCCCTGGACAGGGGTAAGCAATCAGCCCCAGCATTTT. As protein: CASSPWTGVSNQPQHF.

This clone was found once. The rearrangement joins TRBV5-8 to TRBJ1-6, with 7 bases matching TRBD1. Germline CDR1 and CDR2: SGHTS and YDEGEE. The V segment lost 1 base and the J segment 7 bases; nucleotides outside the gene matches: 5. The CDR3 extends over 15 amino acids. CDR3: CASSLYGQVNSPLHF. CDR3 nucleotides: TGTGCCAGCAGCTTGTATGGACAGGTCAATTCACCCCTCCACTTT. The variable domain in full, with the rest retrieved from reference TRBV5-8 and TRBJ1-6, is EAGVTQSPTHLIKTRGQQATLRCSPISGHTSVYWYQQALGLGLQFLLWYDEGEERNRGNFPPRFSGRQFPNYSSELNVNALELEDSALYLCASSLYGQVNSPLHFGNGTRLTVT.

This CDR3 is CASSYSGGMDEQFF. The DNA for the CDR3 is TGTGCCAGCAGTTACTCGGGGGGTATGGATGAGCAGTTCTTC. J is TRBJ2-1 and V is TRBV6-5, with TRBD2 as a possible D gene (6 bases). The length of the CDR3 is 14 residues. V was clipped by 0 bases and J by 8 bases, with 11 bases between them. Germline values: CDR1 MNHEY, CDR2 SVGAGI.

This clone was detected only once. This rearrangement joins TRBV15 to TRBJ2-7; tentative D call: TRBD1 (6 bases). Germline values: CDR1 LNHNV, CDR2 YYDKDF (reference sequence). This CDR3 has 12 amino acids. The germline V and J ends were trimmed by 8 bases and 4 bases, with 12 bases remaining between them. The CDR3 DNA reads TGTGCCACCTCCGGGACACCTTACGAGCAGTACTTC. This codes for CATSGTPYEQYF.

The chain uses TRBV27 and TRBJ2-2; a possible D gene is TRBD2 (6 bases). The CDR3 runs to 15 residues. Trimming removed 6 bases from V and 4 bases from J, with 15 bases in between. Germline V gene data show CDR1 as MNHEY and CDR2 as SMNVEV (reference sequence). The CDR3 loop is CASRPGSRSTGELFF. The CDR3 nucleotides are TGTGCCAGCAGACCCGGGAGCCGGAGCACCGGGGAGCTGTTTTTT.

This chain links TRBV28 with TRBJ1-1; 12 bases map to TRBD1. The CDR3 spans 16 residues. V lost 6 bases and J lost 3; bases outside the gene matches: 8. Germline CDR1 is MDHEN and CDR2 is SYDVKM. For the CDR3, the DNA is TGTGCCAGCAGAGGGGACAGGGGGCGCGGGTACACTGAAGCTTTCTTT. Protein product: CASRGDRGRGYTEAFF.

This chain connects TRBV6-1 to TRBJ2-7; 14 bases are a match to TRBD2. This CDR3 is built from 15 residues. Looked up from germline, CDR1 is MNHNS and CDR2 is SASEGT. J gave up 6 bases and V 4 bases, and 5 bases lay outside the gene matches. The CDR3 spells CASSVGLAGASEQYF. The DNA of the CDR3 is TGTGCCAGCAGTGTGGGACTAGCGGGAGCATCCGAGCAGTACTTC.

This chain links TRBV4-1 with TRBJ1-1; tentative D call: TRBD1 (6 bases). The CDR3 spans 15 residues. Trimming left V 4 bases short and J 4 bases short, with 16 bases between. Germline V gives CDR1 MGHRA, CDR2 YSYEKL. CDR3 in amino acids: CASSRVVQGSTEAFF. For the CDR3, the DNA is TGCGCCAGCAGCCGAGTTGTACAGGGATCCACTGAAGCTTTCTTT.

V is TRBV2 and J is TRBJ2-1; 9 positions agree with TRBD2. Unmatched junction bases numbered 13, after V lost 0 bases and J lost 1 base. The CDR3 sequence is 20 residues long. Germline CDR1 SNHLY, CDR2 FYNNEI. The CDR3, as DNA: TGTGCCAGCAGTGAAGCGCGGGGGGGACTAGTCGACGGGTCCTACAATGAGCAGTTCTTC. Protein sequence: CASSEARGGLVDGSYNEQFF.

The V and J genes are TRBV4-1 and TRBJ2-7; 11 bases line up with TRBD2. In germline, CDR1 is MGHRA, CDR2 YSYEKL. With V trimmed by 0 bases and J by 9 bases, 10 bases remained unmatched. The CDR3 is 16 residues long. In DNA form, the CDR3 reads TGCGCCAGCAGCCAAGATCCGGCGACTAGCGGGGTAGGGCAGTACTTC. As protein: CASSQDPATSGVGQYF.

The J gene is TRBJ1-5, the V gene TRBV7-2; tentative D call: TRBD1 (5 bases). CDR3 length: 16 residues. V lost 5 bases and J 0 bases, leaving 14 bases between the germline ends. The germline V gene encodes CDR1 SGHTA and CDR2 FQGNSA. The CDR3 DNA is TGTGCCAGCAGCCTAAGGGGCGGGGGTAGCAATCAGCCCCAGCATTTT. Protein: CASSLRGGGSNQPQHF. The full variable domain, in which reference TRBV7-2 and TRBJ1-5 provide the parts outside the CDR3, is GAGVSQSPSNKVTEKGKDVELRCDPISGHTALYWYRQSLGQGLEFLIYFQGNSAPDKSGLPSDRFSAERTGGSVSTLTIQRTQQEDSAVYLCASSLRGGGSNQPQHFGDGTRLSIL.

The chain recombines TRBV28 with TRBJ1-5; 8 nucleotides align to TRBD1. Germline trimming cut 5 bases from V and 4 bases from J; bases unmatched to any gene: 7. CDR3 length equals 15 residues. Germline V gives CDR1 MDHEN, CDR2 SYDVKM. The CDR3 loop is CASSAGGARNQPQHF. The CDR3 DNA follows: TGTGCCAGCAGTGCAGGGGGCGCGCGAAATCAGCCCCAGCATTTT.

This clone was seen just once. The chain joins TRBV5-6 to TRBJ2-3; weak D call: TRBD2 (5 bases). There are 16 residues in the CDR3. V was cut by 0 bases and J by 0 bases, with 11 bases left in between. Germline V gene lookup returns CDR1 SGHDT and CDR2 YYEEEE. For the CDR3, the DNA is TGTGCCAGCAGCTTGGGCGGGTTCCCAAGCACAGATACGCAGTATTTT. Protein product: CASSLGGFPSTDTQYF.

The V gene is TRBV11-2, the J gene TRBJ2-5; maybe TRBD2 (7 bases). Germline-derived CDR1 and CDR2 are SGHAT and FQNNGV. The CDR3 runs to 15 residues. Deletions cut 5 bases from V and 1 base from J, with 14 bases between. The CDR3 DNA reads TGTGCCAGCAGCGGAGGGGGGGCTACCCAAGAGACCCAGTACTTC. Its translation: CASSGGGATQETQYF.

The rearrangement links TRBV28 to TRBJ2-1; D ambiguous. There are 14 residues in the CDR3. The V and J ends lost 5 bases and 0 bases respectively, with 8 bases between them. In germline, CDR1 is MDHEN, CDR2 SYDVKM. This CDR3 reads CASSPQTSYNEQFF. CDR3 DNA sequence: TGTGCCAGCAGTCCTCAGACCTCCTACAATGAGCAGTTCTTC.

The chain employs TRBV2 and TRBJ1-1; 9 positions match TRBD1. The CDR3 runs to 15 residues. CDR1 is SNHLY and CDR2 is FYNNEI in the germline V gene. The J segment lost 4 bases and the V segment lost 6 bases, leaving 9 bases of the junction unmatched. Here the CDR3 DNA reads TGTGCCAGCAGGGAAACCGGGACAGGGAGCACTGAAGCTTTCTTT. It yields the protein CASRETGTGSTEAFF.